This T cell receptor (beta chain) was observed in a study of blood T cell repertoires in COVID-19. At the level of the study: Specimens from acute and convalescent COVID-19 originated in the United States, Italy and Spain. T cells, B-cell-depleted T cells, or PBMCs supplied cDNA or gDNA.

This clone was observed many times. This CDR3 comprises 14 residues. The V gene's germline CDR1 is SGHRS and CDR2 YFSETQ. Trimming cost V 0 bases and J 1 base, with 7 bases left between them. In the study's own analysis: Reference gene primer amplification yielded estimated nucleated cell counts. Sequencing was performed with immunoSEQ multiplex PCR; in TCRdb, only in-frame clones are kept and a portion is missing. V and J calls and clone size are given by that table; D and trimming were obtained from the DNA. Of 150,000 or so clones in the sample, around 80% were seen once. The chain links TRBV5-1 to TRBJ1-2; no firm D call. This clonotype originated in a human donor with acute or convalescent COVID-19. The donor label of this sample is uncertain. Specimen: peripheral blood. The CDR3, as DNA: TGCGCCAGCAGCTTGGAGACGGGTAACTATGGCTACACCTTC. Protein: CASSLETGNYGYTF.